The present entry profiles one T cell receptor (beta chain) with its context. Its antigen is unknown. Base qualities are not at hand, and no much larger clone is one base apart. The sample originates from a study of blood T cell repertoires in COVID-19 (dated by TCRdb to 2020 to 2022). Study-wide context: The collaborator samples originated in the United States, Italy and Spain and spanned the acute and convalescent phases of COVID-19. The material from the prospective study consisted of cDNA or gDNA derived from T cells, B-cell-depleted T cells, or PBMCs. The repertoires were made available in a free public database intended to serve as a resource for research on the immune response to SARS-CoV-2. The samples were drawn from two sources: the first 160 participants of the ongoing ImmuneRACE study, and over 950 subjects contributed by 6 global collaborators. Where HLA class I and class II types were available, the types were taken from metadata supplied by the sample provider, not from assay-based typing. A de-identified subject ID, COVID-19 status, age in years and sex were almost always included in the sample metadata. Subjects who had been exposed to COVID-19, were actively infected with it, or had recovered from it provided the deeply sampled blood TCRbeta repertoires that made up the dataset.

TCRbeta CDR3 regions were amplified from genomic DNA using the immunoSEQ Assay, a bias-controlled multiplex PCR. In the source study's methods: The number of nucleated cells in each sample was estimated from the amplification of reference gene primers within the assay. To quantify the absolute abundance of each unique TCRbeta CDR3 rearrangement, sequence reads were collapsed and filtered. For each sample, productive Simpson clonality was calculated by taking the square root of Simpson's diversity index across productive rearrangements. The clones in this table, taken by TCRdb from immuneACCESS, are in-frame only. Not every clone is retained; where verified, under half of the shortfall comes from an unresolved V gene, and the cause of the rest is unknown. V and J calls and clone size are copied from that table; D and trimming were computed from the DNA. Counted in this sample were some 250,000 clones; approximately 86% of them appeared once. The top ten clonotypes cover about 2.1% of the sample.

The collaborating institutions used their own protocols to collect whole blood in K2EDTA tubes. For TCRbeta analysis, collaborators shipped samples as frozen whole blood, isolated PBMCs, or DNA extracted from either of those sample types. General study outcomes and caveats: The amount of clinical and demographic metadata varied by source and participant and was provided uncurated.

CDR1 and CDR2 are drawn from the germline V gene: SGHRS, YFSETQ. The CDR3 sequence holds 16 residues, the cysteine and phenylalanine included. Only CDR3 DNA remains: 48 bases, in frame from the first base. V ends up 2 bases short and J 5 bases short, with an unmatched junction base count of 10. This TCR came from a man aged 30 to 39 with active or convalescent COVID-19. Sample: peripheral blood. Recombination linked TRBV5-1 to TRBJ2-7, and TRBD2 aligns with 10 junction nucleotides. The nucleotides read TGCGCCAGCAGCTTTGGTAGCGGGGGGCCTCATGACGAGCAGTACTTC. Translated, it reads CASSFGSGGPHDEQYF.